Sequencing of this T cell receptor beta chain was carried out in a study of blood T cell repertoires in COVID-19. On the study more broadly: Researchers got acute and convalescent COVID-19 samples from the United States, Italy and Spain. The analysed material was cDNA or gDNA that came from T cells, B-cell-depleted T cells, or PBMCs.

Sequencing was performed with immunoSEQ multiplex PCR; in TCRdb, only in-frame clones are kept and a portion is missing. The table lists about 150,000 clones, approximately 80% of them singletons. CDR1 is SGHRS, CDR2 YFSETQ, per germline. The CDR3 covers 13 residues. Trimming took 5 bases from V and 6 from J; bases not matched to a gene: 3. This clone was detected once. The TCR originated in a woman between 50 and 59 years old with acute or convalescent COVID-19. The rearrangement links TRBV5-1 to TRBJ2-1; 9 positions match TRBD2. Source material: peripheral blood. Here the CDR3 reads CASSRREGNEQFF. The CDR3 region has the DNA TGCGCCAGCAGTAGGCGGGAGGGCAATGAGCAGTTCTTC. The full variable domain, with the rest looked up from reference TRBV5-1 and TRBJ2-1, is KAGVTQTPRYLIKTRGQQVTLSCSPISGHRSVSWYQQTPGQGLQFLFEYFSETQRNKGNFPGRFSGRQFSNSRSEMNVSTLELGDSALYLCASSRREGNEQFFGPGTRLTVL.